The 28 T cell receptor beta chains given below trace back to one sample, sequenced in a study of monozygotic twins with inflammatory bowel disease. TCRdb derives one entry per CDR3 protein from the 5' RACE reads, leaving out DNA. This sample contains some 160,000 distinct CDR3 sequences. Sequencing was carried out using blood. The source of these receptors is a human donor with ulcerative colitis or Crohn's disease, or a healthy co-twin of an affected twin (not recorded which).

The CDR3: CSARLPGRPNEQFF. The chain employs TRBV20-1 and TRBJ2-1; TCRdb gives TRBD1 as the D gene, but with no DNA this cannot be confirmed. Germline-derived CDR1 and CDR2 are DFQATT and SNEGSKA (reference sequence). The CDR3 is 14 residues long.

This sequence joins TRBV6-5 and TRBJ1-3. The CDR3 contains 13 residues. Germline CDR1 MNHEY, CDR2 SVGAGI. CDR3: CASSRERGNTIYF.

The genes are TRBV20-1 and TRBJ1-2; no DNA is available, so the TRBD1 call from TCRdb remains unchecked. CDR3 length: 13 amino acids. CDR1 DFQATT and CDR2 SNEGSKA come from the germline V gene (reference sequence). The CDR3 reads CSVGQGNNYGYTF.

The V and J genes are TRBV5-1 and TRBJ2-3; the D call of TRBD1 rests on TCRdb alone, since no DNA is present to check it. The CDR3 is 13 amino acids. From germline, CDR1 is SGHRS and CDR2 YFSETQ. This CDR3 reads CASSETDRDTQYF. The full variable domain, its missing parts supplied by reference TRBV5-1 and TRBJ2-3, is KAGVTQTPRYLIKTRGQQVTLSCSPISGHRSVSWYQQTPGQGLQFLFEYFSETQRNKGNFPGRFSGRQFSNSRSEMNVSTLELGDSALYLCASSETDRDTQYFGPGTRLTVL.

The gene calls are TRBV7-3 and TRBJ2-1; TCRdb designates TRBD2, a call that cannot be tested without DNA. The CDR3 contains 13 residues. From germline, CDR1 is SGHTA and CDR2 FQGTGA. CDR3 residues: CATSERAHNEQFF.

The chain combines TRBV29-1 with TRBJ2-7; TCRdb indicates TRBD1, and absent DNA this call remains unverified. CDR1 is SQVTM, CDR2 ANQGSEA, per germline. The CDR3 has 14 residues. The CDR3 sequence: CSATPGQGVYEQYF.

The chain recombines TRBV25-1 with TRBJ2-1; TCRdb indicates TRBD2, and absent DNA this call remains unverified. Germline CDR1 and CDR2: MGHDK and SYGVNS. The CDR3 contains 18 residues. Here the CDR3 reads CASSDGQVGGLTPNEQFF.

The rearrangement uses TRBV20-1 and TRBJ2-5; the D gene TCRdb calls, TRBD1, cannot be checked with no DNA. The CDR3 has 14 residues. Germline CDR1 DFQATT, CDR2 SNEGSKA (reference sequence). CDR3 sequence: CSARNAPPGETQYF.

The chain employs TRBV4-1 and TRBJ2-2; TCRdb outputs TRBD1, but without DNA this stays unchecked. The CDR3 totals 16 residues. Germline CDR1 MGHRA, CDR2 YSYEKL. The CDR3 reads CASSQERGGNTGELFF.

The gene calls are TRBV28 and TRBJ2-1; TCRdb's D gene call, TRBD2, goes unchecked for lack of DNA. CDR3 length: 18 amino acids. Per the germline V gene, CDR1 is MDHEN and CDR2 is SYDVKM. The CDR3 sequence: CATEEIAGGGTDYNEQFF.

The CDR3 here is CASSNGLAGVEQYF. The chain recombines TRBV7-6 with TRBJ2-7; TCRdb gives TRBD2 as the D gene, but with no DNA this cannot be confirmed. Germline-derived CDR1 and CDR2 are SGHVS and FNYEAQ. This CDR3 spans 14 amino acids.

The V and J genes are TRBV5-1 and TRBJ1-5. The CDR3 contains 14 residues. Germline lookup yields CDR1 SGHRS and CDR2 YFSETQ. The CDR3: CASSLGGGNQPQHF. The variable domain in full, with the rest retrieved from reference TRBV5-1 and TRBJ1-5, is KAGVTQTPRYLIKTRGQQVTLSCSPISGHRSVSWYQQTPGQGLQFLFEYFSETQRNKGNFPGRFSGRQFSNSRSEMNVSTLELGDSALYLCASSLGGGNQPQHFGDGTRLSIL.

The V and J genes are TRBV20-1 and TRBJ2-1; TCRdb designates TRBD1, a call that cannot be tested without DNA. Per germline, CDR1 DFQATT and CDR2 SNEGSKA (reference sequence). The CDR3 is made up of 15 amino acids. The CDR3 protein is CSAGETASSYNEQFF.

This CDR3 reads CASSRGFDRADSPLHF. The chain joins TRBV5-1 to TRBJ1-6; TCRdb outputs TRBD1, but without DNA this stays unchecked. CDR3 length: 16 residues. Germline lookup yields CDR1 SGHRS and CDR2 YFSETQ.

This chain uses TRBV12-3 or TRBV12-4 with TRBJ2-2; as DNA is missing, the TRBD2 call by TCRdb cannot be tested. This CDR3 has 15 residues. The CDR3 here is CASSLGLAGGGELFF.

V gene TRBV5-4 combines with J gene TRBJ2-1; the TCRdb D gene call, TRBD2, has no DNA to confirm it. The CDR3 contains 16 residues. In germline, CDR1 is SGHNT, CDR2 YYREEE (reference sequence). CDR3 region: CASSLASGGPGNEQFF.

The J gene is TRBJ2-3, the V gene TRBV10-3; TCRdb selects TRBD2, and the lack of DNA leaves this call unchecked. This CDR3 has 17 residues. Germline V gene data show CDR1 as ENHRY and CDR2 as SYGVKD. The CDR3 protein is CAISEGGTSRGPYTQYF.

The chain employs TRBV4-2 and TRBJ1-1; the TRBD1 assignment by TCRdb is unverifiable without DNA. The CDR3 is 14 residues long. Germline values: CDR1 LGHNA, CDR2 YNFKEQ. CDR3 in amino acids: CASSQTGVRTEAFF.

This chain uses TRBV29-1 with TRBJ1-1; the D gene TCRdb calls, TRBD1, cannot be checked with no DNA. Germline loops: CDR1 SQVTM, CDR2 ANQGSEA. The CDR3 has 13 amino acids. CDR3 sequence reads: CSVGHTGGTEAFF.

The chain joins TRBV5-5 to TRBJ2-1. In germline, CDR1 is SGHKS, CDR2 YYEKEE (reference sequence). The CDR3 length is 15 residues. The CDR3 here is CASSLGAQPNNEQFF. The whole variable domain, filled in from reference TRBV5-5 and TRBJ2-1, reads DAGVTQSPTHLIKTRGQQVTLRCSPISGHKSVSWYQQVLGQGPQFIFQYYEKEERGRGNFPDRFSARQFPNYSSELNVNALLLGDSALYLCASSLGAQPNNEQFFGPGTRLTVL.

The V and J genes are TRBV30 and TRBJ2-1; TCRdb reports TRBD2, a call that lacks DNA to check it against. The CDR3 has 14 residues. CDR1 and CDR2 (germline): GTSNPN, SVGIG (reference sequence). CDR3 sequence: CAWTGLATYNEQFF.

The chain has TRBV10-3 and TRBJ2-3; TCRdb outputs TRBD2, but without DNA this stays unchecked. Germline loops: CDR1 ENHRY, CDR2 SYGVKD. The CDR3 length is 11 residues. The CDR3 region is CAVAGADTQYF.

This chain links TRBV9 with TRBJ2-1; TCRdb calls TRBD1, which cannot be checked without DNA. The germline CDR1 and CDR2 sequences are SGDLS and YYNGEE. This CDR3 region has 15 residues. The CDR3 reads CASSVDPNEGDEQFF.

This chain joins TRBV29-1 and TRBJ2-7; TCRdb lists TRBD1, though no DNA is available to test this call. The CDR3 length is 15 residues. Germline V CDR1 and CDR2: SQVTM, ANQGSEA. CDR3 residues: CSTRGGRRGSYEQYF.

V and J are TRBV5-6 and TRBJ1-2; the D call from TCRdb, TRBD1, cannot be confirmed without DNA. Germline V CDR1 and CDR2: SGHDT, YYEEEE. This CDR3 is 16 amino acids long. CDR3 protein: CASSSDRGNPARGYTF.

The V gene is TRBV7-9, the J gene TRBJ2-1; TCRdb reports TRBD1, a call that lacks DNA to check it against. Germline V gene sequence: CDR1 SEHNR, CDR2 FQNEAQ (reference sequence). The CDR3 extends over 15 amino acids. CDR3 region: CASSLTGQGKNEQFF.

The rearrangement uses TRBV20-1 and TRBJ1-2; TCRdb's D call of TRBD1 is untestable without DNA. The germline V gene has CDR1 DFQATT and CDR2 SNEGSKA (reference sequence). This CDR3 comprises 14 residues. CDR3 loop: CSARPRTGAYGYTF.

The rearrangement links TRBV2 to TRBJ1-2; TCRdb reports TRBD1, a call that lacks DNA to check it against. The CDR3 loop spans 15 amino acids. Germline CDR1 reads SNHLY; CDR2 reads FYNNEI. The CDR3 loop is CASSEGARDGGGYTF.